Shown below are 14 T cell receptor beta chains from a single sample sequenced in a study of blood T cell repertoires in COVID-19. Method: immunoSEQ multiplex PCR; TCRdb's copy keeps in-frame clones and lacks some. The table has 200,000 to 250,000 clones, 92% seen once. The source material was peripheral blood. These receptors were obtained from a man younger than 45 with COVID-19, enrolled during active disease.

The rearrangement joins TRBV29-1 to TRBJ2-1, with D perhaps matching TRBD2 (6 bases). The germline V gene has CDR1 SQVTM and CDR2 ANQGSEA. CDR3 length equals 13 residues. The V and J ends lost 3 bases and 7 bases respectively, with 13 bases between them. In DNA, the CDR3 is TGCAGCGTTGATGTCGGGGGAAGGAATGAGCAGTTCTTC. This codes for CSVDVGGRNEQFF.

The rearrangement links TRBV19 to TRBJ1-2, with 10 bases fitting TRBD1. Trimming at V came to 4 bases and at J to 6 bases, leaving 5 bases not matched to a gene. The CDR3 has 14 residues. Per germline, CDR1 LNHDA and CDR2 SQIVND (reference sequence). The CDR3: CASSTPGQGNGYTF. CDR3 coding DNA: TGTGCCAGTAGTACGCCGGGACAGGGGAATGGCTACACCTTC. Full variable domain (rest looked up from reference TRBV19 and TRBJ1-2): DGGITQSPKYLFRKEGQNVTLSCEQNLNHDAMYWYRQDPGQGLRLIYYSQIVNDFQKGDIAEGYSVSREKKESFPLTVTSAQKNPTAFYLCASSTPGQGNGYTFGSGTRLTVV.

This CDR3 reads CASSSGAGYGYTF. The CDR3, as DNA: TGTGCCAGTAGTAGCGGGGCGGGCTATGGCTACACCTTC. The chain joins TRBV19 to TRBJ1-2; D may be TRBD1 (5 bases). The germline V gene encodes CDR1 LNHDA and CDR2 SQIVND (reference sequence). Trimming cost V 4 bases and J 4 bases, with 10 bases left between them. The length of the CDR3 is 13 residues. Variable domain in full (rest from reference TRBV19 and TRBJ1-2): DGGITQSPKYLFRKEGQNVTLSCEQNLNHDAMYWYRQDPGQGLRLIYYSQIVNDFQKGDIAEGYSVSREKKESFPLTVTSAQKNPTAFYLCASSSGAGYGYTFGSGTRLTVV.

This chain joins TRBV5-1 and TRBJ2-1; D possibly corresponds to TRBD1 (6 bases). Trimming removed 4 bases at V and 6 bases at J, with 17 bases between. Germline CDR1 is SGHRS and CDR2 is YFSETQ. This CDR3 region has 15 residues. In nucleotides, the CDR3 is TGCGCCAGCAGCCTACCACAGGGAGACTTCAATGAGCAGTTCTTC. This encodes CASSLPQGDFNEQFF.

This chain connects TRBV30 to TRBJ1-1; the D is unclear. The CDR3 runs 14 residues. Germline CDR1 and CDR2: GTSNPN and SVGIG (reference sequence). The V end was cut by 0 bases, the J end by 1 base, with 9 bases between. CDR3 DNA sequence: TGTGCCTGGAGTGTACCTGGCGGGAACACTGAAGCTTTCTTT. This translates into CAWSVPGGNTEAFF.

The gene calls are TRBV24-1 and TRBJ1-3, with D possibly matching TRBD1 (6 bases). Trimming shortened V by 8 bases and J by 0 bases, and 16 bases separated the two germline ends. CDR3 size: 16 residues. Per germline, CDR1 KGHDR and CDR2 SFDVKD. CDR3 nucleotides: TGTGCCACCATCACTTGGGGGGGCGGCTCTGGAAACACCATATATTTT. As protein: CATITWGGGSGNTIYF.

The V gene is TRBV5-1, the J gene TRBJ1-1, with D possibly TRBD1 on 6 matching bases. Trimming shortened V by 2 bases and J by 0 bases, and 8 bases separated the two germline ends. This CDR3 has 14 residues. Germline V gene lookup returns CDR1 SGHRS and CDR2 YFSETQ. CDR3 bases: TGCGCCAGCAGCTTTCAGGGGATGAACACTGAAGCTTTCTTT. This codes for CASSFQGMNTEAFF.

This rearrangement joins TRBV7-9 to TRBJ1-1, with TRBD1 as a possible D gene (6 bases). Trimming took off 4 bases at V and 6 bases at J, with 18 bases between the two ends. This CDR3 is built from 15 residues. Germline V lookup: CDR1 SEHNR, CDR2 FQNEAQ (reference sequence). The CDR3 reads CASSSPTGIRAEAFF. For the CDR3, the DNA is TGTGCCAGCAGCTCCCCGACAGGTATCCGCGCTGAAGCTTTCTTT.

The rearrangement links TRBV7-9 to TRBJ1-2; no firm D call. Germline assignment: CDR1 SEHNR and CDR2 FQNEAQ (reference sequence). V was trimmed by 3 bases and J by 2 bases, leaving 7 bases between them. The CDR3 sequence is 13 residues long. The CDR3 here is CASSLGGNYGYTF. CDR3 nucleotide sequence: TGTGCCAGCAGCTTGGGAGGGAACTATGGCTACACCTTC. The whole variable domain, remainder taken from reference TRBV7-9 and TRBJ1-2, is DTGVSQNPRHKITKRGQNVTFRCDPISEHNRLYWYRQTLGQGPEFLTYFQNEAQLEKSRLLSDRFSAERPKGSFSTLEIQRTEQGDSAMYLCASSLGGNYGYTFGSGTRLTVV.

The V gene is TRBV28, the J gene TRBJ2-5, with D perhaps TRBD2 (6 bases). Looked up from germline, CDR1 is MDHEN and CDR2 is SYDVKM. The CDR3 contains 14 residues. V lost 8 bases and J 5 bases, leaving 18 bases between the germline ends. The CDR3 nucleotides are TGTGCCAGCCGCCTCCGTGGAGGGATGGAGACCCAGTACTTC. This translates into CASRLRGGMETQYF.

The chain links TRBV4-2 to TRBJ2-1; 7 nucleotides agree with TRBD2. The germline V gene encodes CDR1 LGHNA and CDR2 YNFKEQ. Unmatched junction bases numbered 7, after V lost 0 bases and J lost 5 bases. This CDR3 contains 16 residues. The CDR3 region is CASSQEVASGDNEQFF. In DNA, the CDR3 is TGTGCCAGCAGCCAAGAGGTGGCTAGCGGAGACAATGAGCAGTTCTTC.

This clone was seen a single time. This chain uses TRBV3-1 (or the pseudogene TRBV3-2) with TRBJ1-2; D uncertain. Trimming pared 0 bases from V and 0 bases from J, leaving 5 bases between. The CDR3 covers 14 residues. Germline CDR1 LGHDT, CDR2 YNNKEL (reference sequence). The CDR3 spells CASSQDSSNYGYTF. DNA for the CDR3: TGTGCCAGCAGCCAAGACAGTTCTAACTATGGCTACACCTTC.

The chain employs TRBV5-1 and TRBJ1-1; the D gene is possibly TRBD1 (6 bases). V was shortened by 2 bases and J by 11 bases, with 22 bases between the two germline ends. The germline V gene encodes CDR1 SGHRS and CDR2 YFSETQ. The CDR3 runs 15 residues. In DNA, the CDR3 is TGCGCCAGCAGCTTACTTTCAGGGGTCGCCGAGGAGGCTTTCTTT. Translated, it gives CASSLLSGVAEEAFF.

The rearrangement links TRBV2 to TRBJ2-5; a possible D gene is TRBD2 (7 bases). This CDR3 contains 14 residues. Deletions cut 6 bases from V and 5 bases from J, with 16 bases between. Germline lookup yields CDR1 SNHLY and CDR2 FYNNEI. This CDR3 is CASRYRGAYETQYF. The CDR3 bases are TGTGCCAGCAGGTACCGGGGGGCTTACGAGACCCAGTACTTC.